This TCR beta chain was obtained from a study of response to subunit inactivated influenza vaccine. Study-level points and caveats: Few additional T cells are recruited per seasonal influenza vaccination, authors suggested.

V lost 3 bases to trimming and J lost 5 bases, with 9 bases between them. The CDR3 is made up of 13 amino acids. Germline V gene data show CDR1 as MDHEN and CDR2 as SYDVKM. TCRdb recomputed calls from the RT-PCR reads with MiXCR, one row per CDR3 protein. This table holds about 540,000 distinct CDR3 sequences, 20% to 25% found once. In this sample, this clonotype turned up a few times. Its antigen is still unknown. These data were also reused for a study on T cells expressing NK-cell markers. That investigation notes: Scientists made TCR beta cDNA using 5'RACE template switching with UMIs. Seven HCMV-seropositive donors and one seronegative donor made up the eight sequenced donors.

The TCR was taken from a man aged 45-60 years who received an inactivated influenza vaccine. The J gene is TRBJ2-3, the V gene TRBV28; D perhaps matches TRBD2 (5 bases). The sequencing used CD4+ T cells sorted from PBMCs, collected less than 13 days after vaccination. The CDR3 sequence: CASSLRVGDTQYF. CDR3 coding DNA: TGTGCCAGCAGTTTGCGGGTTGGAGATACGCAGTATTTT. Variable domain in full (rest from reference TRBV28 and TRBJ2-3): DVKVTQSSRYLVKRTGEKVFLECVQDMDHENMFWYRQDPGLGLRLIYFSYDVKMKEKGDIPEGYSVSREKKERFSLILESASTNQTSMYLCASSLRVGDTQYFGPGTRLTVL.